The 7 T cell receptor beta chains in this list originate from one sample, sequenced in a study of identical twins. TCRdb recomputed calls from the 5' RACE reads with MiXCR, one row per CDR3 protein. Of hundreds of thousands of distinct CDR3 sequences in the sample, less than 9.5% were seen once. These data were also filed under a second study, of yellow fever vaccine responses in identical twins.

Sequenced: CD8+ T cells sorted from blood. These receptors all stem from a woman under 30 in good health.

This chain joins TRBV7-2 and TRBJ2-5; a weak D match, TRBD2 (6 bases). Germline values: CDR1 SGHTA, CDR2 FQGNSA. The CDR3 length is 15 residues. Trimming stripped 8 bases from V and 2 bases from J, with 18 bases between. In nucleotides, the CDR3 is TGTGCCAGCGGCGAAGAAGGAGGGTGGCAAGAGACCCAGTACTTC. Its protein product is CASGEEGGWQETQYF.

CDR3 residues: CAIGGDTLAYEQYF. The CDR3 DNA is TGTGCCATCGGGGGGGACACACTCGCCTACGAGCAGTACTTC. The V gene is TRBV10-3, the J gene TRBJ2-7, with D possibly matching TRBD2 (7 bases). V lost 8 bases and J lost 2, with 16 bases in between. The germline gives CDR1 ENHRY, CDR2 SYGVKD. The CDR3 is 14 residues long.

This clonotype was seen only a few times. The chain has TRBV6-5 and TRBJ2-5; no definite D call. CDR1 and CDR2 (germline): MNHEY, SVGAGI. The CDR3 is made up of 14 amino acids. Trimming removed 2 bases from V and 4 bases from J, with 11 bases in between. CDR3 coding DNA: TGTGCCAGCAGTTACCGCGGTTTTGGAGAGACCCAGTACTTC. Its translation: CASSYRGFGETQYF.

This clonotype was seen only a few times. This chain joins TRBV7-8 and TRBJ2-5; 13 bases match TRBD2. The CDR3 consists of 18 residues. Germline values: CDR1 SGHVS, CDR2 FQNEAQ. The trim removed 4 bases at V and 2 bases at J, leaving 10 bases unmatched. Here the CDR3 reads CASSSPSGTSGVQETQYF. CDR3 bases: TGTGCCAGCAGCTCCCCCTCCGGGACTAGCGGGGTTCAAGAGACCCAGTACTTC.

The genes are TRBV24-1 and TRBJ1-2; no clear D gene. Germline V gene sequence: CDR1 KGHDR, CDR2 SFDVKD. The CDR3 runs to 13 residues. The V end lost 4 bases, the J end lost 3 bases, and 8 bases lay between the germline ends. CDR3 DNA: TGTGCCACCAGTGAGAAACAGTACTATGGCTACACCTTC. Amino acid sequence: CATSEKQYYGYTF.

The CDR3, as DNA: TGTGCCAGCAGCCCGCGGACAGACCAACTCGGCAAGCAGTACTTC. The encoded protein is CASSPRTDQLGKQYF. The chain combines TRBV12-3 or TRBV12-4 with TRBJ2-7; D might be TRBD1 (6 bases). CDR3 length: 15 residues. Between the trimmed V and J ends, which lost 6 bases and 8 bases, there was a span of 23 bases.

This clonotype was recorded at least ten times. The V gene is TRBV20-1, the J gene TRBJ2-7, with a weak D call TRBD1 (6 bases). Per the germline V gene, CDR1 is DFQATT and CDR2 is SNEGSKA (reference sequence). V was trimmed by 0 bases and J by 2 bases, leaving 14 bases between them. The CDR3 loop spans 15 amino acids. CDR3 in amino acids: CSARDDRQGTYEQYF. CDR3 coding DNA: TGCAGTGCTAGAGATGATAGGCAGGGGACCTACGAGCAGTACTTC.